Presented here are 17 T cell receptor beta chains from one specimen sequenced in a study of spatial heterogeneity in lung cancer. One entry per CDR3 protein results from TCRdb running MiXCR on the 5' RACE reads. The sample lists about 38,000 distinct CDR3 sequences; 4.5% to 6% were seen once. Time point denoted: sample taken at primary tumor resection. Whole RNA came from tumor, nontumor lung or frozen PBMC and was sequenced without being sorted. Source: PBMCs, taken at surgery. All receptors derive from a male donor with early-stage non-small cell lung cancer.

This chain connects TRBV20-1 to TRBJ2-5; TRBD1 agrees at 8 bases. The CDR3 runs 15 residues. V dropped 6 bases and J dropped 5; count of bases not matched to a gene: 14. Per germline, CDR1 DFQATT and CDR2 SNEGSKA (reference sequence). Written as DNA, the CDR3 is TGCAGTGCGACCCGGACCCAGACAGGGGTGGAGACCCAGTACTTC. Encoded protein: CSATRTQTGVETQYF.

This clonotype was found many times. This rearrangement joins TRBV11-2 to TRBJ1-1, with unresolved D. The V end was cut by 0 bases, the J end by 6 bases, with 11 bases between. CDR3 length equals 14 residues. CDR1 SGHAT and CDR2 FQNNGV come from the germline V gene. The CDR3 DNA reads as TGTGCCAGCAGCTTAGAGAGAAGGGTCCCTGAAGCTTTCTTT. Its protein product is CASSLERRVPEAFF.

This clonotype was seen many times. V is TRBV30 and J is TRBJ2-7; 8 bases line up with TRBD2. From germline, CDR1 is GTSNPN and CDR2 SVGIG (reference sequence). This CDR3 has 16 amino acids. The junction had 12 bases not matched to a gene; V was cut back by 2 bases and J by 3 bases. The DNA for the CDR3 is TGTGCCTGGAGTTTGGCGGGGGGACTCCGGGACTACGAGCAGTACTTC. Translating it yields CAWSLAGGLRDYEQYF.

This clonotype came up a few times. A much larger clone differs by one base, so this may be a read error. This chain uses TRBV20-1 with TRBJ2-5, with unresolved D. CDR3 length: 10 amino acids. Germline V gene sequence: CDR1 DFQATT, CDR2 SNEGSKA (reference sequence). The CDR3 is CSIRQETQYF. Written as DNA, the CDR3 is TGCAGCATACGCCAAGAGACCCAGTACTTC.

This clonotype was observed many times. The rearrangement joins TRBV7-2 to TRBJ2-3, with a weak D call TRBD2 (6 bases). Germline CDR1 reads SGHTA; CDR2 reads FQGNSA. The CDR3 runs 16 residues. Deletions cut 1 base from V and 1 base from J, with 12 bases between. This chain's CDR3 is CASSLERGLGTDTQYF. CDR3 nucleotide sequence: TGTGCCAGCAGCTTAGAAAGGGGACTCGGCACAGATACGCAGTATTTT.

This clonotype was observed a single time. This sequence may be a read error, since a much larger clone differs from it by one base. V and J are TRBV6-2 or TRBV6-3 and TRBJ2-1; TRBD1 agrees at 8 bases. The germline CDR1 and CDR2 sequences are MNHEY and SVGEGT. The CDR3 loop spans 18 amino acids. The CDR3 sequence is CANSYSIGGTGGYNEQFF. CDR3 DNA: TGTGCCAACAGTTACTCGATAGGAGGGACAGGAGGCTACAATGAGCAGTTCTTC.

At least ten counts were recorded for this clonotype. V gene TRBV28 combines with J gene TRBJ2-7; TRBD2 matches 12 bases. This CDR3 spans 16 amino acids. Germline CDR1 is MDHEN and CDR2 is SYDVKM. With 2 bases clipped from V and 11 bases from J, the junction kept 13 bases outside the gene matches. The CDR3: CASSLPGTSGHHGKYF. The CDR3 DNA follows: TGTGCCAGCAGTTTACCCGGGACTAGCGGGCACCATGGGAAGTACTTC.

This clonotype came up many times. The CDR3 DNA follows: TGTGCCAGCAGCTCTCTAGCCTACAATGAGCAGTTCTTC. Encoded protein: CASSSLAYNEQFF. The rearrangement links TRBV11-2 to TRBJ2-1; no reliable D call. Looked up from germline, CDR1 is SGHAT and CDR2 is FQNNGV. Trimming pared 4 bases from V and 2 bases from J, leaving 6 bases between. This CDR3 has 13 amino acids.

This clonotype came up many times. V and J are TRBV7-2 and TRBJ1-1; D unclear. CDR1 and CDR2 from the germline V gene are SGHTA and FQGNSA. V gave up 0 bases and J gave up 4 bases, with 6 bases separating them. The CDR3 extends over 13 amino acids. In DNA form, the CDR3 reads TGTGCCAGCAGCTTAGCAGAAAGCACTGAAGCTTTCTTT. Protein sequence: CASSLAESTEAFF.

This clonotype was counted ten times or more. V gene TRBV6-1 combines with J gene TRBJ1-3, with D unclear. This CDR3 spans 15 amino acids. Trimming left V 5 bases short and J 0 bases short, with 11 bases between. CDR1 is MNHNS and CDR2 is SASEGT in the germline V gene. CDR3 bases: TGTGCCAGCAGTATCAGCGATTTCTCTGGAAACACCATATATTTT. It is translated as CASSISDFSGNTIYF.

The sample holds many counts of this clonotype. This rearrangement joins TRBV12-3 or TRBV12-4 to TRBJ2-1; no definite D call. Deletions cut 5 bases from V and 5 bases from J, with 13 bases between. CDR3 length: 14 amino acids. The CDR3 sequence: CASSVGTPNNEQFF. The DNA for the CDR3 is TGTGCCAGCAGTGTAGGTACCCCTAACAATGAGCAGTTCTTC.

This clonotype occurred many times. V and J are TRBV28 and TRBJ2-3, with D unclear. In germline, CDR1 is MDHEN, CDR2 SYDVKM. The CDR3 is 13 residues long. Trimming took off 1 base at V and 7 bases at J, with 9 bases between the two ends. CDR3 sequence (DNA): TGTGCCAGCAGTTTATTAGGGCTAAATACGCAGTATTTT. Protein sequence: CASSLLGLNTQYF.

This clonotype was observed a handful of times. The rearrangement joins TRBV18 to TRBJ2-7; D ambiguous. Germline V CDR1 and CDR2: KGHSH, LQKENI. This CDR3 has 18 amino acids. V lost 6 bases and J 0 bases, leaving 24 bases between the germline ends. The CDR3 sequence is CASSHRYSEGISSYEQYF. The CDR3 nucleotides read TGTGCCAGCTCCCACCGCTATTCTGAAGGAATCAGCTCCTACGAGCAGTACTTC.

This clonotype was observed a few times. The chain couples TRBV7-2 to TRBJ2-7; D is perhaps TRBD2 (7 bases). The V gene lost 5 bases and the J gene lost 7 bases, with 18 bases spanning the gap. CDR1 SGHTA and CDR2 FQGNSA come from the germline V gene. This CDR3 contains 14 residues. The CDR3 nucleotides are TGTGCCAGCAGCGGGATGGGAGGGGGGCGAGAGCAGTACTTC. Its translation is CASSGMGGGREQYF. Using reference TRBV7-2 and TRBJ2-7 for the parts outside the CDR3, the full variable domain is GAGVSQSPSNKVTEKGKDVELRCDPISGHTALYWYRQSLGQGLEFLIYFQGNSAPDKSGLPSDRFSAERTGGSVSTLTIQRTQQEDSAVYLCASSGMGGGREQYFGPGTRLTVT.

This clonotype was recorded a few times. The rearrangement links TRBV11-2 to TRBJ2-5; D may be TRBD1 (7 bases). This CDR3 has 18 residues. V was clipped by 4 bases and J by 5 bases, with 26 bases between them. CDR1 is SGHAT and CDR2 is FQNNGV in the germline V gene. The CDR3 sequence: CASSSIRVAGQRRETQYF. The DNA of the CDR3 is TGTGCCAGCAGCTCCATAAGAGTGGCGGGACAGCGGCGGGAGACCCAGTACTTC.

This clonotype is judged medium-sized. The J gene is TRBJ1-1, the V gene TRBV29-1; 7 bases map to TRBD1. CDR3 length: 12 amino acids. Per the germline V gene, CDR1 is SQVTM and CDR2 is ANQGSEA. V was pared by 7 bases and J by 1 base, with 3 bases of the junction left unmatched. CDR3 nucleotide sequence: TGCAGCGCTGGGGACAGGAACACTGAAGCTTTCTTT. It yields the protein CSAGDRNTEAFF. Together with reference TRBV29-1 and TRBJ1-1, the CDR3 gives the full variable domain: SAVISQKPSRDICQRGTSLTIQCQVDSQVTMMFWYRQQPGQSLTLIATANQGSEATYESGFVIDKFPISRPNLTFSTLTVSNMSPEDSSIYLCSAGDRNTEAFFGQGTRLTVV.

This clonotype came up many times. This chain links TRBV27 with TRBJ2-7; D not certain. The V gene lost 6 bases and the J gene lost 0 bases, with 3 bases spanning the gap. This CDR3 comprises 11 residues. Per germline, CDR1 MNHEY and CDR2 SMNVEV (reference sequence). CDR3 loop: CASRNSYEQYF. The CDR3 region has the DNA TGTGCCAGCAGGAACTCCTACGAGCAGTACTTC.